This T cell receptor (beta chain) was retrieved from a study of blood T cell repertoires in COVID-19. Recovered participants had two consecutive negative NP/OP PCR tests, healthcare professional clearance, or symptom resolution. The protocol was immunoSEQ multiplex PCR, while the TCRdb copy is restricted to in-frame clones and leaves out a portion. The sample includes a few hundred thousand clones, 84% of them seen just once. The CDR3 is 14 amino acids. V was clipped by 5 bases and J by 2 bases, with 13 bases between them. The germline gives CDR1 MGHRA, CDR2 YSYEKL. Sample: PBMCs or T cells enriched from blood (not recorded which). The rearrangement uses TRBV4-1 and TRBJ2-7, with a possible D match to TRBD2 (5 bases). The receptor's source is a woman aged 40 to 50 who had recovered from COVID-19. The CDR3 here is CASSIGSGTYEQYV. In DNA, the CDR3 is TGCGCCAGCAGCATTGGGAGCGGCACCTACGAGCAGTACGTC.